This T cell receptor (beta chain) was sequenced in a study of blood T cell repertoires in COVID-19. In the study overall: Samples came from the United States, Italy and Spain, spanning acute and convalescent COVID-19.

The CDR3 is made up of 14 amino acids. Germline CDR1 MNHNY, CDR2 SVGAGI (reference sequence). V was clipped by 0 bases and J by 2 bases; unmatched bases: 1. Original handling: Amplification with reference gene primers provided the estimates of nucleated cell counts. Generated by immunoSEQ multiplex PCR, the TCRdb table keeps only in-frame clones and is missing some. The V and J calls and clone size were taken over from that table, and D and trimming were inferred from the DNA. In the table there are more than 95,000 clones, 75% to 85% of which are singletons. V is TRBV6-6 and J is TRBJ2-7, with TRBD2 identical over 7 bases. This TCR came from a man in his sixties with acute or convalescent COVID-19. The sample taken for sequencing was peripheral blood. The CDR3 DNA is TGTGCCAGCAGTTACTCGGGGGGGACCTACGAGCAGTACTTC. It yields the protein CASSYSGGTYEQYF.